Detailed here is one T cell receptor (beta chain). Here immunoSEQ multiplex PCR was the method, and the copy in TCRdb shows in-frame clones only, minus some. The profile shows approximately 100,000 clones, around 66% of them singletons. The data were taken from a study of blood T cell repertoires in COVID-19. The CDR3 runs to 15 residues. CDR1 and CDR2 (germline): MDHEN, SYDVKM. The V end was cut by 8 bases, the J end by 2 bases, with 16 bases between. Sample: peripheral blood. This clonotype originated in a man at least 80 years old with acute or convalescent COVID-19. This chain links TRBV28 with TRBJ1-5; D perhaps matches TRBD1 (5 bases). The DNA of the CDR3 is TGTGCCAGCCAAGGCGGGGGGTATCGCAATCAGCCCCAGCATTTT. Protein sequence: CASQGGGYRNQPQHF.